The 8 T cell receptor beta chains in this list originate from one sample, sequenced in a study of technical replicates of blood from a handful of donors. Generated by immunoSEQ multiplex PCR, the TCRdb table keeps only in-frame clones and is missing some. The sample contains 80,000 to 100,000 clones, about 91% of which appear only once. What was sequenced was T cells isolated from PBMCs. The receptors stem from a human donor in good health.

This chain links TRBV28 with TRBJ2-7, with 10 bases that match TRBD2. CDR3 length: 15 amino acids. The junction had 7 bases not matched to a gene; V was cut back by 3 bases and J by 5 bases. Germline values: CDR1 MDHEN, CDR2 SYDVKM. DNA for the CDR3: TGTGCCAGCAGTTTGGGGTCTAGCGGGAGAAACGAGCAGTACTTC. It specifies CASSLGSSGRNEQYF.

This clone has just one count. V and J are TRBV4-1 and TRBJ2-7; 7 bases align to TRBD1. Losses at the gene ends were 3 bases for V and 0 bases for J; bases not matched to a gene: 8. Germline lookup yields CDR1 MGHRA and CDR2 YSYEKL. This CDR3 comprises 16 residues. The CDR3 region has the DNA TGCGCCAGCAGCCAGGCCCCGGGACAGATCTCCTACGAGCAGTACTTC. Residues: CASSQAPGQISYEQYF.

The V gene is TRBV7-9, the J gene TRBJ1-2; 7 bases fit TRBD1. The V and J ends lost 4 bases and 5 bases, in that order; junction bases with no gene match: 16. CDR1 is SEHNR and CDR2 is FQNEAQ in the germline V gene (reference sequence). The CDR3 runs 17 residues. The CDR3 is CASSSSPGTAKGYGYTF. CDR3 DNA: TGTGCCAGCAGCTCTAGTCCCGGGACAGCCAAGGGGTATGGCTACACCTTC.

J is TRBJ1-2 and V is TRBV7-9, with 8 bases that match TRBD1. Looked up from germline, CDR1 is SEHNR and CDR2 is FQNEAQ (reference sequence). The junction had 6 bases not matched to a gene; V was cut back by 4 bases and J by 2 bases. The CDR3 totals 15 residues. Here the CDR3 reads CASSWRRDRNYGYTF. The CDR3 DNA is TGTGCCAGCAGCTGGCGCCGGGACAGGAACTATGGCTACACCTTC.

The chain combines TRBV13 with TRBJ2-7; 7 nucleotides line up with TRBD2. Germline-derived CDR1 and CDR2 are PRHDT and FYEKMQ (reference sequence). CDR3 length: 19 amino acids. The J segment lost 4 bases and the V segment lost 5 bases, leaving 23 bases of the junction unmatched. CDR3 nucleotide sequence: TGTGCCAGCAGCGCGACATTGGGGGAGGGACCCCTAGCGGCGTACGAGCAGTACTTC. Translation gives CASSATLGEGPLAAYEQYF.

This clone has a single count. J is TRBJ1-5 and V is TRBV5-1; 7 nucleotides agree with TRBD1. V was clipped by 4 bases and J by 6 bases; unmatched bases: 7. This CDR3 is built from 14 residues. Germline CDR1 and CDR2: SGHRS and YFSETQ. This CDR3 is CASSPGTEGQPQHF. In nucleotides, the CDR3 is TGCGCCAGCAGCCCCGGGACAGAGGGTCAGCCCCAGCATTTT.

J is TRBJ1-6 and V is TRBV9; D possibly corresponds to TRBD1 (5 bases). Germline values: CDR1 SGDLS, CDR2 YYNGEE. The ends were cut back, 3 bases at V and 3 bases at J, with 13 bases in the middle. The CDR3 covers 16 residues. This CDR3 reads CASSGGFDSYNSPLHF. The CDR3 DNA sequence: TGTGCCAGCAGCGGGGGATTCGACAGCTATAATTCACCCCTCCACTTT.

Regarding this clone: Relative to the germline gene, one junction end is altered; a read error may explain this. CDR3 DNA: TGTGCCAGCAGAGAAGACAGATCATTTCGGCCCCAGCATTTT. This encodes CASREDRSFRPQHF. The chain has TRBV2 and TRBJ1-5; weak D call: TRBD1 (5 bases). The CDR3 runs to 14 residues. Germline V gene lookup returns CDR1 SNHLY and CDR2 FYNNEI. Variable domain in full (rest from reference TRBV2 and TRBJ1-5): EPEVTQTPSHQVTQMGQEVILRCVPISNHLYFYWYRQILGQKVEFLVSFYNNEISEKSEIFDDQFSVERPDGSNFTLKIRSTKLEDSAMYFCASREDRSFRPQHFGDGTRLSIL.